This T cell receptor (beta chain) was identified in a study of T-cell reconstitution after alpha-beta-depleted transplantation in children. Construction of the TCRbeta library involved unique molecular identifiers. TCRdb re-derived calls from the PCR reads in MiXCR, one entry per CDR3 protein. The profile shows approximately 4,300 distinct CDR3 sequences, around 12% of them singletons. At least ten counts were recorded for this clonotype. Its antigen is unidentified. V gave up 7 bases and J gave up 4 bases; unmatched junction bases: 5. This CDR3 has 14 residues. Germline V gene sequence: CDR1 SNHLY, CDR2 FYNNEI. Study observations and caveats: At the one-year point after transplant, T-cell counts and TCRbeta diversity were found to come mostly from T cells that had been newly produced. Several hundred expanded graft clones reportedly were the source of alpha-beta T cells about two months after transplant.

This sequence originates from a male patient between 2 and 10 years old who had a stem cell transplant for acute lymphoblastic leukemia, so the T cells may come from the graft donor. This sequence joins TRBV2 and TRBJ2-2; 8 bases are a match to TRBD1. Sequenced material: PBMCs, mostly from graft donor cells, taken 60 days after TCRalphabeta/CD19-depleted stem cell transplant. This CDR3 is CASNSGQATGELFF. DNA for the CDR3: TGTGCCAGCAACTCGGGACAGGCCACCGGGGAGCTGTTTTTT. Full variable domain (remainder filled in from reference TRBV2 and TRBJ2-2): EPEVTQTPSHQVTQMGQEVILRCVPISNHLYFYWYRQILGQKVEFLVSFYNNEISEKSEIFDDQFSVERPDGSNFTLKIRSTKLEDSAMYFCASNSGQATGELFFGEGSRLTVL.